This record looks at one TCR beta chain sequence and its context. The sample comes from a study of blood T cell repertoires in COVID-19. The overall study: From T cells, B-cell-depleted T cells, or PBMCs came the material, which was cDNA or gDNA.

V lost 3 bases to trimming and J lost 6 bases, with 11 bases between them. The CDR3 consists of 13 residues. Germline-derived CDR1 and CDR2 are SEHNR and FQNEAQ (reference sequence). The authors' processing: Reference gene primers were amplified, and this amplification served to estimate nucleated cell counts. Assay used: immunoSEQ multiplex PCR; TCRdb lists only in-frame clones, some missing. Clonal size and the V and J genes are those of that table, whereas D and trimming came from the DNA. The data show under 200,000 clones, about 93% seen once. Material for sequencing was peripheral blood. This chain connects TRBV7-9 to TRBJ1-2; tentatively, D is TRBD1 (6 bases). The sequence derives from a man aged 50 to 60 with acute or convalescent COVID-19. The CDR3, as DNA: TGTGCCAGCAGCTTTAAGCAGGGGCATGGCTACACCTTC. Protein: CASSFKQGHGYTF.